The clone carrying this TCR beta chain came up a few times. Its antigen remains unknown. This CDR3 comprises 15 residues. The V end lost 7 bases, the J end lost 0 bases, and 14 bases lay between the germline ends. Germline-derived CDR1 and CDR2 are LNHDA and SQIVND (reference sequence). These data come from a study of neoadjuvant anti-PD-1 for oral cavity cancer. Study as a whole: Around day 43, patients without progression received a fourth nivolumab dose before surgery.

Findings and caveats of the study: Each response group had just a few patients in TCR analyses.

Most PBMC samples had roughly 0.5 ug input DNA in six replicates. Assay used: immunoSEQ multiplex PCR; TCRdb lists only in-frame clones, some missing. The data hold around 18,000 clones, with around 74% observed a single time. The receptor was isolated from a person aged 40 to 85 with oral cavity squamous cell carcinoma. The V gene is TRBV19, the J gene TRBJ2-3; D ambiguous. Sequenced here: PBMCs, sampled before nivolumab (anti-PD-1) treatment. The CDR3, as DNA: TGTGCCAGTACGCTGGGCCCGGGTAGCACAGATACGCAGTATTTT. Amino acids: CASTLGPGSTDTQYF. Filled out from reference TRBV19 and TRBJ2-3, the complete variable domain reads DGGITQSPKYLFRKEGQNVTLSCEQNLNHDAMYWYRQDPGQGLRLIYYSQIVNDFQKGDIAEGYSVSREKKESFPLTVTSAQKNPTAFYLCASTLGPGSTDTQYFGPGTRLTVL.